This T cell receptor (beta chain) was profiled in a study of CD8+CD57+ T cells in acquired aplastic anemia. Profiles of TCR beta VDJ and CDR3 were generated from a genomic DNA template. TCRdb used MiXCR to reprocess the reads, holding one entry per CDR3 protein. This sample has about 220,000 distinct CDR3 sequences, with about 37% found just once. V shed 6 bases and J 8 bases; nucleotides not matched to a gene: 6. Per germline, CDR1 SGHAT and CDR2 FQDESV (reference sequence). This CDR3 is built from 14 residues. Material for sequencing was sorted CD4+, CD8+, or CD8+CD57+ T cells (not recorded which) from PBMCs. The chain uses TRBV11-1 and TRBJ2-1; 11 bases match TRBD2. This clonotype was sampled from a human donor in good health, serving as a control. The CDR3 sequence is CASRTGLAVHEQFF. CDR3 bases: TGTGCCAGCAGAACGGGACTAGCGGTCCATGAGCAGTTCTTC.